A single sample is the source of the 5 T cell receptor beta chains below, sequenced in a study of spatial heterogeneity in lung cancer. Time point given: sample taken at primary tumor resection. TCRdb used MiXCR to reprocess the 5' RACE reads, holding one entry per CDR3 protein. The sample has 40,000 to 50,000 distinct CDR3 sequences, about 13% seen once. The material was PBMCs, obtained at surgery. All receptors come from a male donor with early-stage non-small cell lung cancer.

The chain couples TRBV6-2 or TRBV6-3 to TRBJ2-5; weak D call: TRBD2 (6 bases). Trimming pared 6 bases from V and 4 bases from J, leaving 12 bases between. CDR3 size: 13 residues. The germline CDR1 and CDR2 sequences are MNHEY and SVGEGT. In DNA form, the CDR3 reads TGTGCCAGCAGGCCGACTAGGCCAGAGACCCAGTACTTC. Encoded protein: CASRPTRPETQYF.

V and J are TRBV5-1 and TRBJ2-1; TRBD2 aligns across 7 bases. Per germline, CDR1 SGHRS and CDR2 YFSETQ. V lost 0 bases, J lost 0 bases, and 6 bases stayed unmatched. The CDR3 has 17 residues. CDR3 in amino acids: CASSLAGGSSSYNEQFF. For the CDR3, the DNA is TGCGCCAGCAGCTTGGCCGGGGGGTCAAGCTCCTACAATGAGCAGTTCTTC.

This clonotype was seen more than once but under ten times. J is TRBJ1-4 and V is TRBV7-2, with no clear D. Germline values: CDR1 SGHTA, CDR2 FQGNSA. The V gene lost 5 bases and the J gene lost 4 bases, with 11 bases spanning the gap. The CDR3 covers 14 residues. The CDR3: CASSERSYNEKLFF. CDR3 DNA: TGTGCCAGCAGCGAGCGGTCTTATAATGAAAAACTGTTTTTT.

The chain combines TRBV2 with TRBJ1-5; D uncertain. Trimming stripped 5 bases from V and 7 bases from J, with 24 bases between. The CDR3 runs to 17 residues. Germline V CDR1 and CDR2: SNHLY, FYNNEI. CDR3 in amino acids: CASSRSTMWTLRQPQHF. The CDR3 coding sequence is TGTGCCAGCAGTCGATCCACCATGTGGACGTTGCGACAGCCCCAGCATTTT.

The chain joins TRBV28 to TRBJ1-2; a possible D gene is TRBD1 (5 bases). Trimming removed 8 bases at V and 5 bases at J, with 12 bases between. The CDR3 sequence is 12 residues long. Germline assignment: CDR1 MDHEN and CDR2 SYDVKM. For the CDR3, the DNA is TGTGCCAGCTGGGGCGCAGGGTATGGCTACACCTTC. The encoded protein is CASWGAGYGYTF.